A selection of T cell receptor beta chains follows, all from one sample in a study of T cell repertoires in cytomegalovirus infection. One entry per CDR3 protein, called by TCRdb with MiXCR from the reads. The sample yields some 900,000 distinct CDR3 sequences, about 30% seen once. These receptors' antigens are unknown. Specimen: cultured CD8+ T cells from PBMCs, collected from culture after CMV antigen stimulation. These receptors were obtained from a human donor in good health (CMV status not recorded). Some clones in this sample may be carry-over from other donors' samples. Both conserved end residues are part of each CDR3. D genes are given only for firm matches. Size values are once, few and many counts, or a class for expanded clones, and some rows have none.

d_call: .; v_call: TRBV27; j_call: TRBJ2-7; clone_size: .; cdr3_nt: TGTGCCAGCAGTTTTCACAGGTCCTACGAGCAGTACTTC; cdr3_aa: CASSFHRSYEQYF
d_call: .; v_call: TRBV4-1; j_call: TRBJ1-2; clone_size: .; cdr3_nt: TGCGCCAGCAGCCAAGATGCCCTCGGGGGGTGGTATGGCTACACCTTC; cdr3_aa: CASSQDALGGWYGYTF
d_call: .; v_call: TRBV12-5; j_call: TRBJ1-5; clone_size: .; cdr3_nt: TGTGCTAGTGGGCCCTCGGGTGATGACAATCAGCCCCAGCATTTT; cdr3_aa: CASGPSGDDNQPQHF
d_call: .; v_call: TRBV6-5; j_call: TRBJ1-1; clone_size: .; cdr3_nt: TGTGCCAGCACTCTGGATACCATGAACACTGAAGCTTTCTTT; cdr3_aa: CASTLDTMNTEAFF
d_call: .; v_call: TRBV7-2; j_call: TRBJ2-7; clone_size: many; cdr3_nt: TGTGCCAGCAGCTTACGGACATTTCCCTACGAGCAGTACTTC; cdr3_aa: CASSLRTFPYEQYF
d_call: .; v_call: TRBV12-3/TRBV12-4; j_call: TRBJ2-1; clone_size: .; cdr3_nt: TGTGCCAGCAGTTTGCGGACAATCCAGGTAAATGAGCAGTTCTTC; cdr3_aa: CASSLRTIQVNEQFF
d_call: .; v_call: TRBV6-5; j_call: TRBJ2-1; clone_size: .; cdr3_nt: TGTGCCAGCAGTTACACACTATCAGCGCATTTCTACAATGAGCAGTTCTTC; cdr3_aa: CASSYTLSAHFYNEQFF
d_call: .; v_call: TRBV2; j_call: TRBJ2-7; clone_size: .; cdr3_nt: TGTGCCAGCAGTGAACCGAGCAGCTCCTACGAGCAGTACTTC; cdr3_aa: CASSEPSSSYEQYF
d_call: .; v_call: TRBV6-2/TRBV6-3; j_call: TRBJ2-1; clone_size: .; cdr3_nt: TGTGCCAACAGTTACTCCTCGTCAGGCAATGAGCAGTTCTTC; cdr3_aa: CANSYSSSGNEQFF
d_call: .; v_call: TRBV10-3; j_call: TRBJ1-6; clone_size: .; cdr3_nt: TGTGCCATCGGCGACCTAGACTCACCCCTCCACTTT; cdr3_aa: CAIGDLDSPLHF
d_call: TRBD2; v_call: TRBV20-1; j_call: TRBJ2-3; clone_size: .; cdr3_nt: TGCAGTGCCGGGACTAGCGGCTTCACAGATACGCAGTATTTT; cdr3_aa: CSAGTSGFTDTQYF
d_call: .; v_call: TRBV15; j_call: TRBJ2-1; clone_size: .; cdr3_nt: TGTGCCACCAGCAGAGTGTCAGCGAACCCCTACAATGAGCAGTTCTTC; cdr3_aa: CATSRVSANPYNEQFF
d_call: .; v_call: TRBV20-1; j_call: TRBJ1-1; clone_size: .; cdr3_nt: TGCAGTGCTAGAATACCTTTCTTT; cdr3_aa: CSARIPFF
d_call: .; v_call: TRBV20-1; j_call: TRBJ2-1; clone_size: few; cdr3_nt: TGCAGTGCTAGAGGCTACCGGGGGTCCGCCTACAATGAGCAGTTCTTC; cdr3_aa: CSARGYRGSAYNEQFF
d_call: .; v_call: TRBV7-9; j_call: TRBJ2-1; clone_size: many; cdr3_nt: TGTGCCAGCAGTTTGGGGTTCAATGAGCAGTTCTTC; cdr3_aa: CASSLGFNEQFF
d_call: TRBD2; v_call: TRBV9; j_call: TRBJ2-5; clone_size: few; cdr3_nt: TGTGCCAGCAGCGGGATTAGGAAGACTAGCGGGGGAGAGACCCAGTACTTC; cdr3_aa: CASSGIRKTSGGETQYF
d_call: TRBD1; v_call: TRBV20-1; j_call: TRBJ2-5; clone_size: .; cdr3_nt: TGCAGTGTCCCCGGGACAGAGCTACAAGAGACCCAGTACTTC; cdr3_aa: CSVPGTELQETQYF
d_call: .; v_call: TRBV4-2; j_call: TRBJ2-5; clone_size: .; cdr3_nt: TGTGCCAGCAGCCAAGACCCAGGGACCGAGAGACCCCAGTACTTC; cdr3_aa: CASSQDPGTERPQYF
d_call: .; v_call: TRBV18; j_call: TRBJ1-2; clone_size: .; cdr3_nt: TGTGCCAGCTCACCAGGCGACACGCGCGGCTACACCTTC; cdr3_aa: CASSPGDTRGYTF
d_call: .; v_call: TRBV7-9; j_call: TRBJ1-1; clone_size: .; cdr3_nt: TGTGCCAGCAGCTTGCAGGGTCAGGCTGAAGCTTTCTTT; cdr3_aa: CASSLQGQAEAFF
d_call: .; v_call: TRBV5-6; j_call: TRBJ2-1; clone_size: .; cdr3_nt: TGTGCCAGCAGCTTGTGGCTAACCAACAATGAGCAGTTCTTC; cdr3_aa: CASSLWLTNNEQFF
d_call: .; v_call: TRBV7-9; j_call: TRBJ1-6; clone_size: .; cdr3_nt: TGTGCCAGCAGCTCACAGGGCCGGTCACCCCTCCACTTT; cdr3_aa: CASSSQGRSPLHF
d_call: .; v_call: TRBV4-2; j_call: TRBJ1-5; clone_size: .; cdr3_nt: TGTGCCAGCAGCCAAGATTGGGACTACAAGGGGAGCAATCAGCCCCAGCATTTT; cdr3_aa: CASSQDWDYKGSNQPQHF
d_call: .; v_call: TRBV12-3/TRBV12-4; j_call: TRBJ2-2; clone_size: many; cdr3_nt: TGTGCCAGCAGTTTCCCCTGGGGGGTGAACACCGGGGAGCTGTTTTTT; cdr3_aa: CASSFPWGVNTGELFF
d_call: TRBD1; v_call: TRBV6-2/TRBV6-3; j_call: TRBJ2-1; clone_size: few; cdr3_nt: TGTGCCAGCAGTTACCTGGACAGGGGGCCGGCCAATGAGCAGTTCTTC; cdr3_aa: CASSYLDRGPANEQFF
d_call: .; v_call: TRBV6-1; j_call: TRBJ2-7; clone_size: few; cdr3_nt: TGTGCCAGCAGTGAAGAGGGACCCCGGGTGCGCTCCTACGAGCAGTACTTC; cdr3_aa: CASSEEGPRVRSYEQYF
d_call: .; v_call: TRBV7-2; j_call: TRBJ1-3; clone_size: many; cdr3_nt: TGTGCCAGCAGGAGGGGGTCTGGAAACACCATATATTTT; cdr3_aa: CASRRGSGNTIYF
d_call: .; v_call: TRBV6-5; j_call: TRBJ2-7; clone_size: .; cdr3_nt: TGTGCCAGCAACCAGGGTTTGGCCTACGAGCAGTACTTC; cdr3_aa: CASNQGLAYEQYF
d_call: .; v_call: TRBV27; j_call: TRBJ1-2; clone_size: .; cdr3_nt: TGTGCCAGCAGTGGTACCGGTACATATGGCTACACCTTC; cdr3_aa: CASSGTGTYGYTF
d_call: TRBD1; v_call: TRBV12-5; j_call: TRBJ2-7; clone_size: .; cdr3_nt: TGTGCTAGTGTCAACAGGGGGTCACTCTACGAGCAGTACTTC; cdr3_aa: CASVNRGSLYEQYF
d_call: TRBD1; v_call: TRBV29-1; j_call: TRBJ2-3; clone_size: few; cdr3_nt: TGCAGCGTATGGGACAGCCTTGTGTCAGATACGCAGTATTTT; cdr3_aa: CSVWDSLVSDTQYF
d_call: .; v_call: TRBV7-9; j_call: TRBJ1-4; clone_size: few; cdr3_nt: TGTGCCAGCAGCTCCCCCGACATGGTGGAGAATGAAAAACTGTTTTTT; cdr3_aa: CASSSPDMVENEKLFF